What follows describes a single T cell receptor beta chain. This specimen comes from a study of shared clonotypes between healthy human individuals. TCRdb's table, derived via immunoSEQ multiplex PCR, lists solely in-frame clones and lacks some. The table has over 400,000 clones, roughly 95% seen once. This sequence originates from a woman in her 30s in good health. Sequencing was done on a sample of naive CD4+ T cells sorted from blood. Subset defined: CD45RA+ positively selected.

The CDR3 loop is CASTQVGQVNTEAFF. The DNA for the CDR3 is TGTGCCAGTACTCAGGTCGGGCAGGTGAACACTGAAGCTTTCTTT. The chain is built from TRBV19 and TRBJ1-1; D ambiguous. Per the germline V gene, CDR1 is LNHDA and CDR2 is SQIVND (reference sequence). Trimming removed 7 bases from V and 0 bases from J, with 15 bases in between. This CDR3 contains 15 residues.